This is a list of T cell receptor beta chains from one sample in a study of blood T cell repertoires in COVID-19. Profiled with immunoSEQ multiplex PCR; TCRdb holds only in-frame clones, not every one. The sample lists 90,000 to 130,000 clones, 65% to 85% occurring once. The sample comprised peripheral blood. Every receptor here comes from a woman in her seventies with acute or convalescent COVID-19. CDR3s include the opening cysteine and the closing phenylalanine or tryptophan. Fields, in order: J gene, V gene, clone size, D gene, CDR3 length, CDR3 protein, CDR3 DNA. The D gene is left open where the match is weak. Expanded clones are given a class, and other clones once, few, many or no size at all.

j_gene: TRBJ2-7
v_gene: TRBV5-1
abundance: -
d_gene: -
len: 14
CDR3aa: CASRLDSGSYEQYF
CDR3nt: TGCGCCAGCAGACTGGATAGCGGCTCCTACGAGCAGTACTTC

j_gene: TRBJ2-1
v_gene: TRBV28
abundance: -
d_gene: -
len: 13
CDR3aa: CASRPRDTYEQFF
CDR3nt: TGTGCCAGCAGACCTCGGGACACTTATGAGCAGTTCTTC

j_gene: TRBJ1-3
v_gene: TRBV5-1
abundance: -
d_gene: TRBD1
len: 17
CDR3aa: CASSFGDRENSGNTIYF
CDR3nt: TGCGCCAGCAGCTTTGGAGACAGGGAGAACTCTGGAAACACCATATATTTT

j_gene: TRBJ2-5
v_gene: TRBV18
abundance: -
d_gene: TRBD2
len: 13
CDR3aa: CASQLALQETQYF
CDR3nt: TGTGCCAGTCAACTAGCGCTCCAAGAGACCCAGTACTTC

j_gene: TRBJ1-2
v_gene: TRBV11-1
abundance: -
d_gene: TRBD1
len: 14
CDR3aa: CASSLSTGAGGYTF
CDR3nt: TGTGCCAGCAGCCTATCGACAGGGGCGGGCGGCTACACCTTC

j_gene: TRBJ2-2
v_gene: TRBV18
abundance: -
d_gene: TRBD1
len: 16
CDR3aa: CASSPRGGVDTGELFF
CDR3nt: TGTGCCAGCTCACCACGAGGGGGCGTCGACACCGGGGAGCTGTTTTTT

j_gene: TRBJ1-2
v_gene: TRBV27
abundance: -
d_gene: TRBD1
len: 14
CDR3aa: CASSLSRQGNGYTF
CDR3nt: TGTGCCAGCAGTTTATCGCGACAGGGGAATGGCTACACCTTC

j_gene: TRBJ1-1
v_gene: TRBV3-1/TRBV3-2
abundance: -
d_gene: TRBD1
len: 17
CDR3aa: CASSPTYRTGLNTEAFF
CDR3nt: TGTGCCAGCAGCCCGACATATAGGACAGGCTTGAACACTGAAGCTTTCTTT

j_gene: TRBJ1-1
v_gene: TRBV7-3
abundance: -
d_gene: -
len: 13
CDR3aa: CASSSAMNTEAFF
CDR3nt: TGTGCCAGCAGCTCAGCGATGAACACTGAAGCTTTCTTT

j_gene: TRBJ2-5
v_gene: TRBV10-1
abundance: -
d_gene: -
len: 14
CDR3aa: CASSVGRVGETQYF
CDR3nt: TGCGCCAGCAGTGTGGGCAGGGTGGGAGAGACCCAGTACTTC

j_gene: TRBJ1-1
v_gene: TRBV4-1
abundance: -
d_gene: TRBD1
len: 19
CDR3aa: CASEPRIDVGGGSNTEAFF
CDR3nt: TGCGCCAGTGAACCAAGAATTGACGTAGGGGGCGGTAGTAACACTGAAGCTTTCTTT

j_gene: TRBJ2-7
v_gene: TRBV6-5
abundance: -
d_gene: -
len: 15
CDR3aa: CASNHHRERTYEQYF
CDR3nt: TGTGCCAGCAACCACCACAGGGAAAGGACCTACGAGCAGTACTTC

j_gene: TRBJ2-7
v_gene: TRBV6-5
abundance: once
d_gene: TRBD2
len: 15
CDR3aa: CASSVGGGGKNEQYF
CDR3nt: TGTGCCAGCAGCGTCGGGGGGGGAGGTAAGAACGAGCAGTACTTC

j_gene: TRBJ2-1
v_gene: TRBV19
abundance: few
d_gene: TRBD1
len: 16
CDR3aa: CASSIPTGSSYNEQFF
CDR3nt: TGTGCCAGTAGTATCCCGACAGGGAGCTCCTACAATGAGCAGTTCTTC

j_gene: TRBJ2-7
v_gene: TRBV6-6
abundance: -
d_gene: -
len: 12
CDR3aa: CASSNTAYEQYF
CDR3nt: TGTGCCAGCAGCAACACAGCCTACGAGCAGTACTTC

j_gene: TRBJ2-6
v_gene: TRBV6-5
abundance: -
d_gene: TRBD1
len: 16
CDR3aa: CASSWTGGGGANVLTF
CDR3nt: TGTGCCAGCAGTTGGACAGGGGGAGGTGGGGCCAACGTCCTGACTTTC

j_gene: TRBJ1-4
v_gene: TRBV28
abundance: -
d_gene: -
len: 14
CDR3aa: CASRVAPTNEKLFF
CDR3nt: TGTGCCAGCAGGGTAGCCCCAACTAATGAAAAACTGTTTTTT

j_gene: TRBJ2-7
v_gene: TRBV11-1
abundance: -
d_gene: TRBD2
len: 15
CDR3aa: CASSRLAGGLYEQYF
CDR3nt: TGTGCCAGCAGCCGCCTAGCGGGAGGTTTGTACGAGCAGTACTTC

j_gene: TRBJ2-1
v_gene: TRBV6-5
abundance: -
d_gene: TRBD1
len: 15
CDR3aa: CASSPGTGANNEQFF
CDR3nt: TGTGCCAGCAGCCCCGGGACAGGAGCTAACAATGAGCAGTTCTTC

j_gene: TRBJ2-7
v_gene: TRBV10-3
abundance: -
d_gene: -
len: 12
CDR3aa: CAISPRGYEQYF
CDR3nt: TGTGCCATCAGTCCCAGGGGTTACGAGCAGTACTTC

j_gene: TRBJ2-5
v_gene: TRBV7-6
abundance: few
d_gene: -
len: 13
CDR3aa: CASSSDSEETQYF
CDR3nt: TGTGCCAGCAGCTCGGACAGTGAGGAGACCCAGTACTTC

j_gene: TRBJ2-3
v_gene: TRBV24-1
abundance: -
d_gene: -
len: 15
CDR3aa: CATSDFDRITDTQYF
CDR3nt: TGTGCCACCAGTGATTTTGACAGGATCACAGATACGCAGTATTTT